Listed below are T cell receptor beta chains from one sample, sequenced in a study of CXCR3-negative and CXCR3-positive naive CD8 T cells. TCRdb re-called the 5' RACE reads and gives one entry per CDR3 protein, without DNA. The sample has 150,000 or so distinct CDR3 sequences; the top ten hold 0.45% to 0.55%. Material: naive CXCR3- CD8+ T cells from blood. These receptors were taken from a human donor in good health. Some clones in this sample may be carry-over from other donors' samples. Each CDR3 is given with its conserved first and last residue.

j_call	v_call	cdr3_aa
TRBJ1-2	TRBV4-3	CASSQGQFYGYTF
TRBJ1-2	TRBV29-1	CSVGHTYGYTF
TRBJ2-5	TRBV7-9	CASSPRGVGGVGETQYF
TRBJ2-7	TRBV30	CAWSTGTGTKDEQYF
TRBJ2-7	TRBV19	CASSMGSGPYEQYF
TRBJ2-7	TRBV7-6	CASSQRGPSYEQYF
TRBJ1-1	TRBV3-1	CASSQGGAVRNTEAFF
TRBJ1-1	TRBV5-1	CASSSDPGQLNAFF
TRBJ2-7	TRBV11-2	CASSSGATSVSYEQYF
TRBJ1-1	TRBV20-1	CSASITMNTEAFF
TRBJ2-5	TRBV11-1	CASSLIQGPETQYF
TRBJ2-3	TRBV7-3	CASSPSGRDTQYF
TRBJ2-7	TRBV5-4	CASSSEGGLGSYEQYF
TRBJ2-7	TRBV2	CASSEGDYEQYF
TRBJ2-7	TRBV7-8	CASSGQSMEQYF
TRBJ2-1	TRBV2	CASGDFRVRSYNEQFF
TRBJ2-7	TRBV10-3	CAIRSPPTSGEQYF
TRBJ2-5	TRBV27	CASSLVATQETQYF
TRBJ2-7	TRBV7-9	CASSFGFEVAYEQYF
TRBJ2-7	TRBV20-1	CSALHRGFSSTYEQYF
TRBJ2-1	TRBV19	CASEGQGASDEQFF
TRBJ2-7	TRBV12-3/TRBV12-4	CASSFPPRRTGEGYEQYF
TRBJ2-6	TRBV7-6	CASSLDIYPTGANVLTF
TRBJ2-5	TRBV7-9	CASSSTGGRAEETQYF
TRBJ2-3	TRBV29-1	CSATGRSGSLVQYDTQYF
TRBJ2-3	TRBV7-9	CARGQGTDTQYF
TRBJ2-1	TRBV29-1	CSVEAGTGSPNGEQFF
TRBJ1-2	TRBV14	CASSQRGGQGFQLNYGYTF
TRBJ2-1	TRBV12-3/TRBV12-4	CASSLRGAGTSGMREQFF
TRBJ2-1	TRBV28	CASSPWAEQFF
TRBJ2-7	TRBV12-3/TRBV12-4	CASSWGLAARGEQYF
TRBJ2-7	TRBV20-1	CSARVVPGHYEQYF
TRBJ1-5	TRBV28	CASSRGGVKQPQHF
TRBJ2-3	TRBV7-3	CASSLSSPGPGTDTQYF
TRBJ2-1	TRBV2	CASSEKGGEGNEQFF
TRBJ2-1	TRBV27	CASSFGGGALYEQFF
TRBJ2-5	TRBV4-2	CASSQDRAIRETQYF
TRBJ1-1	TRBV10-3	CAISESSVGQGAIGEAFF
TRBJ2-7	TRBV28	CASSLTGDTYEQYF
TRBJ2-3	TRBV7-2	CASSSHSSYLTDTQYF
TRBJ1-1	TRBV20-1	CSAGGTGHTEAFF
TRBJ1-2	TRBV21-1	CASSKCQTQRPPFNYGYTF
TRBJ1-1	TRBV29-1	CSVETENTEAFF
TRBJ2-7	TRBV15	CATSESSGGAYGQYF
TRBJ2-7	TRBV7-9	CASSLGTYEQYF
TRBJ2-7	TRBV6-2/TRBV6-3	CASSYYGQGAVYEQYF
TRBJ2-1	TRBV19	CASNMLSGGPRGRFHNEQFF
TRBJ1-1	TRBV5-1	CARSLGETEAFF